This passage covers 18 T cell receptor beta chains from one sample sequenced in a study of cytomegalovirus exposure and HLA in healthy donors. Amplification used 60 Vbeta primers and 13 Jbeta primers. Clones were sequenced by immunoSEQ multiplex PCR, and TCRdb holds only the in-frame ones, with some missing. The sample carries over 120,000 clones, approximately 70% recorded once. Specimen: PBMCs. The receptors stem from a woman aged 55-69 years in good health and CMV-seropositive.

The V and J genes are TRBV7-9 and TRBJ1-1; 9 nucleotides align to TRBD1. The V gene end was trimmed by 1 base and the J gene end by 11 bases; junction bases not matched to a gene: 5. Germline V lookup: CDR1 SEHNR, CDR2 FQNEAQ (reference sequence). This CDR3 has 13 residues. CDR3 nucleotides: TGTGCCAGCAGCTTAGGGGGACAGGGCTGGGCTTTCTTT. Its protein product is CASSLGGQGWAFF.

This clone was found a few times. For the CDR3, the DNA is TGTGCCAGCAGTTTATTTGGCGGCTACACCTTC. Protein product: CASSLFGGYTF. The chain links TRBV28 to TRBJ1-2; D uncertain. V lost 1 base and J lost 8, with 5 bases in between. Germline values: CDR1 MDHEN, CDR2 SYDVKM. The CDR3 length is 11 residues.

This clone appeared a single time. J is TRBJ2-1 and V is TRBV19; 9 nucleotides line up with TRBD2. Trimming took 3 bases from V and 6 from J; bases not matched to a gene: 6. This CDR3 is built from 15 residues. Germline loops: CDR1 LNHDA, CDR2 SQIVND (reference sequence). The CDR3 DNA is TGTGCCAGTAGTATGAGTAGCGGGAGTACCAATGAGCAGTTCTTC. This encodes CASSMSSGSTNEQFF.

The V call is TRBV11-3, the J call TRBJ2-7; D not certain. This CDR3 has 14 residues. Trimming pared 1 base from V and 0 bases from J, leaving 7 bases between. In germline, CDR1 is SGHNT, CDR2 YENEEA. This CDR3 is CASSLGGSSYEQYF. The CDR3 DNA reads TGTGCCAGCAGCTTAGGAGGCAGCTCCTACGAGCAGTACTTC.

This clone was counted a few times. The gene calls are TRBV19 and TRBJ1-5; the D gene is possibly TRBD1 (6 bases). Trimming cost V 0 bases and J 7 bases, with 10 bases left between them. CDR1 and CDR2 (germline): LNHDA, SQIVND (reference sequence). The CDR3 sequence is 14 residues long. CDR3 in amino acids: CASSIEGRGQPQHF. The CDR3 coding sequence is TGTGCCAGTAGTATAGAGGGCAGGGGACAGCCCCAGCATTTT. Together with reference TRBV19 and TRBJ1-5, the CDR3 gives the full variable domain: DGGITQSPKYLFRKEGQNVTLSCEQNLNHDAMYWYRQDPGQGLRLIYYSQIVNDFQKGDIAEGYSVSREKKESFPLTVTSAQKNPTAFYLCASSIEGRGQPQHFGDGTRLSIL.

The chain is built from TRBV19 and TRBJ1-1, with D perhaps TRBD1 (5 bases). The germline gives CDR1 LNHDA, CDR2 SQIVND (reference sequence). The V end was cut by 3 bases, the J end by 1 base, with 21 bases between. The CDR3 consists of 18 residues. The CDR3 coding sequence is TGTGCCAGTAGTATGGCGGGGGTTGTGTGGGGGAGGAACACTGAAGCTTTCTTT. This translates into CASSMAGVVWGRNTEAFF.

The chain carries TRBV5-1 and TRBJ1-4; D not resolved. V dropped 4 bases and J dropped 3 bases, with 10 bases sitting between them. This CDR3 is built from 14 residues. Germline V gives CDR1 SGHRS, CDR2 YFSETQ. This chain's CDR3 is CASSPMQANEKLFF. CDR3 sequence (DNA): TGCGCCAGCAGCCCCATGCAGGCTAATGAAAAACTGTTTTTT.

The chain employs TRBV2 and TRBJ1-4; D unresolved. Per germline, CDR1 SNHLY and CDR2 FYNNEI. The V gene lost 7 bases and the J gene lost 5 bases, with 17 bases spanning the gap. This CDR3 spans 15 amino acids. CDR3 bases: TGTGCCAGCACCCCGAATACGGCAGGAAATGAAAAACTGTTTTTT. Encoded protein: CASTPNTAGNEKLFF.

The chain recombines TRBV27 with TRBJ1-1; TRBD1 matches at 7 bases. This CDR3 comprises 16 residues. Germline assignment: CDR1 MNHEY and CDR2 SMNVEV (reference sequence). The junction had 8 bases not matched to a gene; V was cut back by 4 bases and J by 0 bases. For the CDR3, the DNA is TGTGCCAGCAGTTCCCGGGACAGCCACTTGAACACTGAAGCTTTCTTT. This encodes CASSSRDSHLNTEAFF.

This chain uses TRBV2 with TRBJ2-1; 7 bases are a match to TRBD1. The CDR3 runs to 13 residues. The J segment lost 5 bases and the V segment lost 4 bases, leaving 2 bases of the junction unmatched. CDR1 and CDR2 from the germline V gene are SNHLY and FYNNEI. CDR3 in DNA: TGTGCCAGCAGTGGGGACAGTAACAATGAGCAGTTCTTC. Translation: CASSGDSNNEQFF.

The chain couples TRBV29-1 to TRBJ1-2; D perhaps matches TRBD1 (6 bases). V shed 7 bases and J shed 4 bases, with 19 bases lying between them. Germline values: CDR1 SQVTM, CDR2 ANQGSEA. This CDR3 spans 14 amino acids. CDR3 loop: CSGKTAGAGYGYTF. The CDR3 coding sequence is TGCAGCGGTAAGACTGCAGGGGCGGGCTATGGCTACACCTTC.

The CDR3 is CASSSGTQNTEAFF. In nucleotides, the CDR3 is TGCGCCAGCAGCTCCGGGACACAGAACACTGAAGCTTTCTTT. V gene TRBV5-1 combines with J gene TRBJ1-1, with D perhaps matching TRBD1 (6 bases). Germline V gives CDR1 SGHRS, CDR2 YFSETQ. Trimming removed 3 bases from V and 1 base from J, with 10 bases in between. This CDR3 is 14 amino acids long.

The chain links TRBV11-3 to TRBJ2-1, with a possible D match to TRBD2 (6 bases). The CDR3 is 14 amino acids. The V and J ends lost 5 bases and 6 bases respectively, with 14 bases between them. Germline V gene data show CDR1 as SGHNT and CDR2 as YENEEA. The CDR3 nucleotides read TGTGCCAGCAGCCCAGGAGGGGTAGGCAATGAGCAGTTCTTC. Translating it yields CASSPGGVGNEQFF.

This clone is a singleton in its sample. V gene TRBV27 combines with J gene TRBJ2-6; TRBD1 aligns across 7 bases. Trimming at V came to 4 bases and at J to 2 bases, leaving 11 bases not matched to a gene. CDR1 is MNHEY and CDR2 is SMNVEV in the germline V gene (reference sequence). There are 18 residues in the CDR3. In DNA, the CDR3 is TGTGCCAGCAGTTCCGGGACAGCCAGGACCACTGGGGCCAACGTCCTGACTTTC. Translating it yields CASSSGTARTTGANVLTF.

The V call is TRBV7-9, the J call TRBJ2-3; 8 bases agree with TRBD2. In germline, CDR1 is SEHNR, CDR2 FQNEAQ (reference sequence). V lost 0 bases and J lost 2; bases outside the gene matches: 1. This CDR3 region has 15 residues. CDR3 sequence: CASSLASGITDTQYF. CDR3 nucleotides: TGTGCCAGCAGCTTAGCTAGCGGGATCACAGATACGCAGTATTTT.

This sequence joins TRBV7-9 and TRBJ1-2; possible D gene TRBD1, 5 bases. The germline V gene encodes CDR1 SEHNR and CDR2 FQNEAQ (reference sequence). The CDR3 runs to 13 residues. Trimming removed 5 bases from V and 6 bases from J, with 13 bases in between. CDR3 sequence (DNA): TGTGCCAGCAGCCCTGACCGCAGGGATGGCTACACCTTC. Translation: CASSPDRRDGYTF. Full variable domain (remainder filled in from reference TRBV7-9 and TRBJ1-2): DTGVSQNPRHKITKRGQNVTFRCDPISEHNRLYWYRQTLGQGPEFLTYFQNEAQLEKSRLLSDRFSAERPKGSFSTLEIQRTEQGDSAMYLCASSPDRRDGYTFGSGTRLTVV.

The chain couples TRBV18 to TRBJ2-1, with 12 bases aligning to TRBD2. V shed 6 bases, J shed 7 bases, and the junction held 7 bases outside the gene matches. The CDR3 is 15 amino acids. Per germline, CDR1 KGHSH and CDR2 LQKENI. Here the CDR3 reads CASSPTSGRRNEQFF. As DNA, the CDR3 is TGTGCCAGCTCCCCAACTAGCGGGAGGCGTAATGAGCAGTTCTTC.

This clone was picked up a small number of times. V and J are TRBV6-6 and TRBJ1-2; TRBD1 might be the D (6 bases). CDR3 length equals 14 residues. V was pared by 7 bases and J by 0 bases, with 12 bases between. Germline V gives CDR1 MNHNY, CDR2 SVGAGI (reference sequence). This CDR3 is CASIPDSSNYGYTF. The CDR3 coding sequence is TGTGCCAGCATACCGGACAGTTCTAACTATGGCTACACCTTC.